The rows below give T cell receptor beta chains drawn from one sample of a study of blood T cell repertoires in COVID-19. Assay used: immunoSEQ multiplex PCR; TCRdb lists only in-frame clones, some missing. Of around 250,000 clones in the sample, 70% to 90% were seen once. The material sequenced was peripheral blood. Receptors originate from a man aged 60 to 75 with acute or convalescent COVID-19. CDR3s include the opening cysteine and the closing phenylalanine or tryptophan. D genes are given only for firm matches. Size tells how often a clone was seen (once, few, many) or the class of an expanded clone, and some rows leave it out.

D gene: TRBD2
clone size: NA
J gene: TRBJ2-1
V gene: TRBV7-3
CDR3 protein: CASSLPGTSGRHEQFF
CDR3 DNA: TGTGCCAGCAGCCTACCCGGGACTAGCGGGAGGCATGAGCAGTTCTTC

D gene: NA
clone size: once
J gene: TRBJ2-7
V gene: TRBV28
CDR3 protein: CASSGRGGWSYEQYF
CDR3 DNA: TGTGCCAGCAGTGGGCGAGGAGGATGGTCCTACGAGCAGTACTTC

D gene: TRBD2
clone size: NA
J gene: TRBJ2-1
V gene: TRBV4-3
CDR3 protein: CASSQASVLAGINEQFF
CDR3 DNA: TGCGCCAGCAGCCAAGCCAGTGTCCTAGCGGGAATCAATGAGCAGTTCTTC

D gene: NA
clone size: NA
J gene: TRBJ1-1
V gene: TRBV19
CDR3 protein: CASRFMNTEAFF
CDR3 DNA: TGTGCCAGTAGGTTCATGAACACTGAAGCTTTCTTT

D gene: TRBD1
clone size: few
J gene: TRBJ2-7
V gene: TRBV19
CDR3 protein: CASSIGTGPTYEQYF
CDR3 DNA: TGTGCCAGTAGTATTGGGACAGGCCCCACCTACGAGCAGTACTTC

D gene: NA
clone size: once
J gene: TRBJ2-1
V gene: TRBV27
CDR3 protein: CASSDPRRAGVYNEQFF
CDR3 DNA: TGTGCCAGCAGCGACCCAAGGAGAGCGGGCGTCTACAATGAGCAGTTCTTC

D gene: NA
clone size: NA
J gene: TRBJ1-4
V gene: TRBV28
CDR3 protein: CASSLRGGGGGEKLFF
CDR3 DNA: TGTGCCAGCAGTTTAAGGGGGGGCGGTGGCGGTGAAAAACTGTTTTTT

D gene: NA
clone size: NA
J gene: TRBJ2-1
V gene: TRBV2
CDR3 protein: CASSDRGNTYNEQFF
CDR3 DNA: TGTGCCAGCAGTGACAGGGGAAACACCTACAATGAGCAGTTCTTC

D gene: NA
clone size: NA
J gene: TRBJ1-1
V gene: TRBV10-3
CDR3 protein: CAISEGLTGGTEAFF
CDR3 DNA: TGTGCCATCAGTGAGGGGTTGACTGGAGGAACTGAAGCTTTCTTT

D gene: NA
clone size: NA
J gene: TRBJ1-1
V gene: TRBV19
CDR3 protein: CASTPGRAGGTEAFF
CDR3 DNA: TGTGCCAGTACTCCCGGACGGGCGGGTGGTACTGAAGCTTTCTTT